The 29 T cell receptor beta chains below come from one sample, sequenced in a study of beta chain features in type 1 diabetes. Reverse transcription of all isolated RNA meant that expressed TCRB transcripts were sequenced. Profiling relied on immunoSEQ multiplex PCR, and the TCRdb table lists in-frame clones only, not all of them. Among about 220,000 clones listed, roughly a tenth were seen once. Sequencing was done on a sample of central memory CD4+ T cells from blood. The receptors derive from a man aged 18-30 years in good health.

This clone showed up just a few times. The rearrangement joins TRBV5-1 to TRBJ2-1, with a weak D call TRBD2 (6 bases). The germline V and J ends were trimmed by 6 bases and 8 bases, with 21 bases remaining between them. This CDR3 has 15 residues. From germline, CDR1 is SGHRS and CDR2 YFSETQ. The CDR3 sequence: CASIDGVSGVDEQFF. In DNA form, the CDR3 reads TGCGCCAGCATAGATGGGGTTAGCGGAGTAGATGAGCAGTTCTTC.

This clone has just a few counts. CDR3 region: CASSPGAGAGETQYF. The CDR3 DNA sequence: TGTGCCAGCAGCCCAGGTGCGGGAGCGGGAGAGACCCAGTACTTC. The rearrangement uses TRBV7-9 and TRBJ2-5, with 7 nucleotides matching TRBD2. V was pared by 5 bases and J by 4 bases, with 10 bases of the junction left unmatched. The CDR3 runs to 15 residues. Germline lookup yields CDR1 SEHNR and CDR2 FQNEAQ (reference sequence).

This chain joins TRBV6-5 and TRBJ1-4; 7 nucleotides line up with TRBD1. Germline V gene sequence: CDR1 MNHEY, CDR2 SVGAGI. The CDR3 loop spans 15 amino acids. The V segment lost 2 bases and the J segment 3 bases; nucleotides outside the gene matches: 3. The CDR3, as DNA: TGTGCCAGCAGTTACCGGGGACAGTCTAATGAAAAACTGTTTTTT. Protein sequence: CASSYRGQSNEKLFF.

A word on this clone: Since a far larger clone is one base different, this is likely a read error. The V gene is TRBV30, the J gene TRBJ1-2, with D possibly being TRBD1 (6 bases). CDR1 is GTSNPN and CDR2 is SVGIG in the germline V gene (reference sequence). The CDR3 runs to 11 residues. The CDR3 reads CAWRVRTVENF. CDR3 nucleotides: TGTGCCTGGAGGGTACGGACAGTAGAGAACTTC.

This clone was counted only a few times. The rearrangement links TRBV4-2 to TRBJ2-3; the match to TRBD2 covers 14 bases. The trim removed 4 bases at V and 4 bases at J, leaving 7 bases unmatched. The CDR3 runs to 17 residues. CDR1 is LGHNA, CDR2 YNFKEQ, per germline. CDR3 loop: CASSPGTSGSPSDTQYF. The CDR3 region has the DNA TGTGCCAGCAGCCCCGGGACTAGCGGGAGTCCCTCAGATACGCAGTATTTT.

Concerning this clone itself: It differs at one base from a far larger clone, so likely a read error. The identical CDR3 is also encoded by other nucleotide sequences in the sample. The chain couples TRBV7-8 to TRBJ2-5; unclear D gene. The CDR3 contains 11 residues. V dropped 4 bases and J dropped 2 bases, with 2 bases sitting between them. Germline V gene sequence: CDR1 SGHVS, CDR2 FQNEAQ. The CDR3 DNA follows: TGTGCCAGCAGCTCTCAAGAGACCCAGTACTTC. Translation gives CASSSQETQYF.

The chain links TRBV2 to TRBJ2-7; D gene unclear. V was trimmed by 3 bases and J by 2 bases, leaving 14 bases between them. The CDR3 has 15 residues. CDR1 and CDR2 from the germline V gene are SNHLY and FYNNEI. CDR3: CASSDSRLTAYEQYF. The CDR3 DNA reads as TGTGCCAGCAGTGATTCAAGACTCACAGCCTACGAGCAGTACTTC.

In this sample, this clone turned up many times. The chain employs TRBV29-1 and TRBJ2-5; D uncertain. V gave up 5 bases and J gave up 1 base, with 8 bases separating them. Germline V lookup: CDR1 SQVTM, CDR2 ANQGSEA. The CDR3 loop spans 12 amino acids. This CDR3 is CSVTSIQETQYF. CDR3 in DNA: TGCAGCGTTACCTCGATCCAAGAGACCCAGTACTTC. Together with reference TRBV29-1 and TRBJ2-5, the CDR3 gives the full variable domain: SAVISQKPSRDICQRGTSLTIQCQVDSQVTMMFWYRQQPGQSLTLIATANQGSEATYESGFVIDKFPISRPNLTFSTLTVSNMSPEDSSIYLCSVTSIQETQYFGPGTRLLVL.

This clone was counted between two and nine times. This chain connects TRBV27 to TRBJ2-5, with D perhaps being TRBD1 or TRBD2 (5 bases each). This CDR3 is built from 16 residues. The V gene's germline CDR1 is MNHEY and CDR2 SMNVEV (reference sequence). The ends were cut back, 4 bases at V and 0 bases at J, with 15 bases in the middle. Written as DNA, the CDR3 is TGTGCCAGCAGTTACGGTCTCGGGGCGTACCAAGAGACCCAGTACTTC. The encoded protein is CASSYGLGAYQETQYF.

CDR3 bases: TGCAGCGTTGAAGTGCCTACTGCGGAGACCCAGTACTTC. Its translation is CSVEVPTAETQYF. The chain uses TRBV29-1 and TRBJ2-5; unclear D gene. The germline V gene encodes CDR1 SQVTM and CDR2 ANQGSEA. Between the trimmed V and J ends, which lost 1 base and 5 bases, there was a span of 11 bases. This CDR3 has 13 amino acids.

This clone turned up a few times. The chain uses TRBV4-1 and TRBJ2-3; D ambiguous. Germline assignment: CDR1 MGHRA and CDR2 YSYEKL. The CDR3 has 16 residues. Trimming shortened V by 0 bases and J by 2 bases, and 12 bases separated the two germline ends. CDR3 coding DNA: TGCGCCAGCAGCCAAGATGGTAGAGCGATCACAGATACGCAGTATTTT. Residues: CASSQDGRAITDTQYF.

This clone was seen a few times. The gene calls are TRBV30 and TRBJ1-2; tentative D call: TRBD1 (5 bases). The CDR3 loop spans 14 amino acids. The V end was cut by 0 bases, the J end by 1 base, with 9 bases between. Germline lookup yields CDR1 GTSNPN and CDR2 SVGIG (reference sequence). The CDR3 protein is CAWSVGPLNYGYTF. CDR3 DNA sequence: TGTGCCTGGAGTGTGGGGCCGCTTAACTATGGCTACACCTTC. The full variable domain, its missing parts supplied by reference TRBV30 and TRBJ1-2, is SQTIHQWPATLVQPVGSPLSLECTVEGTSNPNLYWYRQAAGRGLQLLFYSVGIGQISSEVPQNLSASRPQDRQFILSSKKLLLSDSGFYLCAWSVGPLNYGYTFGSGTRLTVV.

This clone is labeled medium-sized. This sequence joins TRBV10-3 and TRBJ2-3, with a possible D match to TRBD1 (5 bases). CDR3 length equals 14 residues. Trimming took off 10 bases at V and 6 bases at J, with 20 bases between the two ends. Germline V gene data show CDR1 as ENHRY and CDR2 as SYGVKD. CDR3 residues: CATQDQGGIDTQYF. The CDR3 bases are TGTGCCACCCAAGACCAGGGTGGGATTGATACGCAGTATTTT.

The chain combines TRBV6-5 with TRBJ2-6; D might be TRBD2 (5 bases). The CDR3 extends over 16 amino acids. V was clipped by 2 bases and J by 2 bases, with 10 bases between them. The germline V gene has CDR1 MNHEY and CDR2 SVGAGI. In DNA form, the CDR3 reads TGTGCCAGCAGTTACAACGGGGATGCTGGGGCCAACGTCCTGACTTTC. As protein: CASSYNGDAGANVLTF.

CDR3 amino acids: CASSLDRAGEQFF. CDR3 sequence (DNA): TGTGCCAGCAGTCTGGACAGGGCAGGTGAGCAGTTCTTC. The chain carries TRBV2 and TRBJ2-1; TRBD1 aligns across 8 bases. Germline V gene lookup returns CDR1 SNHLY and CDR2 FYNNEI. J gave up 9 bases and V 5 bases, and 6 bases lay outside the gene matches. The CDR3 is 13 amino acids.

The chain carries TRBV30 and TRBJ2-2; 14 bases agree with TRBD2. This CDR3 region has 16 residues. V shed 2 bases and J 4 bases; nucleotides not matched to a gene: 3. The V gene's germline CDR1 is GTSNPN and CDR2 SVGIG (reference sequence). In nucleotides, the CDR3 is TGTGCCTGGAGTTACGGACTAGCGGGAGGCACCGGGGAGCTGTTTTTT. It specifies CAWSYGLAGGTGELFF.

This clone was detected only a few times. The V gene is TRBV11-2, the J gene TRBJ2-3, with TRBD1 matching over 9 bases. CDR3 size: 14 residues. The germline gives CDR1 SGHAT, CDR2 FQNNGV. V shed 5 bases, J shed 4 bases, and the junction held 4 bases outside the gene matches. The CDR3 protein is CASSRDRVSDTQYF. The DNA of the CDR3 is TGTGCCAGCAGCCGGGACAGGGTATCAGATACGCAGTATTTT. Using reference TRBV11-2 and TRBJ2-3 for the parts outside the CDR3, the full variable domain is EAGVAQSPRYKIIEKRQSVAFWCNPISGHATLYWYQQILGQGPKLLIQFQNNGVVDDSQLPKDRFSAERLKGVDSTLKIQPAKLEDSAVYLCASSRDRVSDTQYFGPGTRLTVL.

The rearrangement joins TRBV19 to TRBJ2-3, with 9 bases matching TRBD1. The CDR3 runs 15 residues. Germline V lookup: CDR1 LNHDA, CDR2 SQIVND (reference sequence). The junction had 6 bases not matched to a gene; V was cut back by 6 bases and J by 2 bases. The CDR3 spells CASRTQGANTDTQYF. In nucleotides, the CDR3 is TGTGCCAGTAGAACACAGGGGGCAAACACAGATACGCAGTATTTT.

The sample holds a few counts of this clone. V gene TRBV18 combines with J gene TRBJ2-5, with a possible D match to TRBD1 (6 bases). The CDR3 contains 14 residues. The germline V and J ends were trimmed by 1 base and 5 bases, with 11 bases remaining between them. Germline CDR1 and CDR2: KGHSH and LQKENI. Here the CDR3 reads CASSPRQGSETQYF. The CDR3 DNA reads TGTGCCAGCTCACCACGGCAGGGGAGTGAGACCCAGTACTTC.

The CDR3 sequence is CASSLDPAYEQYF. The CDR3 DNA reads TGTGCCAGCAGCTTAGACCCGGCTTACGAGCAGTACTTC. This sequence joins TRBV11-1 and TRBJ2-5; D gene ambiguous. The J call is uncertain, as TRBJ2-7 better fits the DNA end. Germline lookup yields CDR1 SGHAT and CDR2 FQDESV (reference sequence). The CDR3 length is 13 residues.

The CDR3 is CASSLGVFGEQFF. In DNA form, the CDR3 reads TGTGCCAGCAGCTTAGGCGTTTTCGGTGAGCAGTTCTTC. This chain joins TRBV7-9 and TRBJ2-1; no firm D call. The germline V and J ends were trimmed by 1 base and 9 bases, with 10 bases remaining between them. CDR1 is SEHNR, CDR2 FQNEAQ, per germline (reference sequence). The CDR3 has 13 amino acids.

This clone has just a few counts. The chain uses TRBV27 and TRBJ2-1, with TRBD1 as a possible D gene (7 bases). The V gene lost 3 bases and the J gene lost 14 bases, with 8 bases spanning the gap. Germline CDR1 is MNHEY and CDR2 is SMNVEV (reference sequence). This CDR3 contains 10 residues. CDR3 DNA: TGTGCCAGCAGTTTCAGGGGGGAGTTCTTC. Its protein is CASSFRGEFF.

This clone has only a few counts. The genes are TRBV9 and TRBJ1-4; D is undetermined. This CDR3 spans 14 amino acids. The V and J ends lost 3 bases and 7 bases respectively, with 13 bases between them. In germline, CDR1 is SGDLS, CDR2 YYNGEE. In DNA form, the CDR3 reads TGTGCCAGCAGCGCGCCCGGCGGCGGTGAAAAACTGTTTTTT. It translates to CASSAPGGGEKLFF.

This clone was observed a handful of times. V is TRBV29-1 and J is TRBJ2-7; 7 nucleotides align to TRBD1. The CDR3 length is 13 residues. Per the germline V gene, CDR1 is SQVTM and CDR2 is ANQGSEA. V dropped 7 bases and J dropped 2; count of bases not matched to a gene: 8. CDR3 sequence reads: CSAQGSVTYEQYF. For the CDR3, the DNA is TGCAGCGCACAGGGGAGTGTCACCTACGAGCAGTACTTC.

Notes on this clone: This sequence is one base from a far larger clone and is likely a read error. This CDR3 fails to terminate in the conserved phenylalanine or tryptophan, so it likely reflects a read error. CDR3 amino acids: CASSYPAYEQYL. For the CDR3, the DNA is TGTGCCAGCAGCTACCCAGCCTACGAGCAGTACCTC. V gene TRBV2 combines with J gene TRBJ2-7; D ambiguous. V lost 6 bases, J lost 2 bases, and 8 bases lay in between. CDR3 length: 12 amino acids. Germline V gives CDR1 SNHLY, CDR2 FYNNEI.

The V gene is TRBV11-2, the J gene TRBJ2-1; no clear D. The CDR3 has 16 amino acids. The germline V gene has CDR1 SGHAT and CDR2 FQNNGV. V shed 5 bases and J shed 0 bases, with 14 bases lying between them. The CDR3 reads CASSRIKASSYNEQFF. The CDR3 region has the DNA TGTGCCAGCAGCAGGATAAAGGCGAGCTCCTACAATGAGCAGTTCTTC.

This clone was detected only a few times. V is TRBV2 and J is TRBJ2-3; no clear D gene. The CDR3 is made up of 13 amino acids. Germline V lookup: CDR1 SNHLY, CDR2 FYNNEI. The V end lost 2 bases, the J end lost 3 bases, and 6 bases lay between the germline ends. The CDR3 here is CASSEPTTDTQYF. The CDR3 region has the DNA TGTGCCAGCAGTGAACCTACTACAGATACGCAGTATTTT.

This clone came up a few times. The DNA for the CDR3 is TGCGCCAGCAGCTTCGGGCTACCTAACACAGATACGCAGTATTTT. It yields the protein CASSFGLPNTDTQYF. This chain uses TRBV5-1 with TRBJ2-3; D uncertain. This CDR3 has 15 residues. V was trimmed by 2 bases and J by 2 bases, leaving 12 bases between them. Germline CDR1 is SGHRS and CDR2 is YFSETQ.

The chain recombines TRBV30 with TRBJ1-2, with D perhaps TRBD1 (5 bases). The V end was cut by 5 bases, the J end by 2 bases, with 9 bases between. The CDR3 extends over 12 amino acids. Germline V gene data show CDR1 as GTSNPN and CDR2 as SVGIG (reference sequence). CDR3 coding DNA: TGTGCCTGGGACAGTTCGAACTATGGCTACACCTTC. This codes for CAWDSSNYGYTF.